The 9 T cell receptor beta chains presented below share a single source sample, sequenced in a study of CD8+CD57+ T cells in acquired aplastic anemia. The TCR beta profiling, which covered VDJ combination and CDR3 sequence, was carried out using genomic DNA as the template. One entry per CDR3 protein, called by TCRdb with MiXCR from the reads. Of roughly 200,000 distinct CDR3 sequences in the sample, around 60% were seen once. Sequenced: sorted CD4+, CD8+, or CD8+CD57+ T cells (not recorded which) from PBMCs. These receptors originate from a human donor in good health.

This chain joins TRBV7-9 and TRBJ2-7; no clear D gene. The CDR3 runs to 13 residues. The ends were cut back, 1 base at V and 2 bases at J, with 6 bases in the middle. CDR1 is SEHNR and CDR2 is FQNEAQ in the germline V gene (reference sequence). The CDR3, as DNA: TGTGCCAGCAGCTTAGACAGACCCTACGAGCAGTACTTC. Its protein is CASSLDRPYEQYF. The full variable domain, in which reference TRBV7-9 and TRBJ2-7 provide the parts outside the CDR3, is DTGVSQNPRHKITKRGQNVTFRCDPISEHNRLYWYRQTLGQGPEFLTYFQNEAQLEKSRLLSDRFSAERPKGSFSTLEIQRTEQGDSAMYLCASSLDRPYEQYFGPGTRLTVT.

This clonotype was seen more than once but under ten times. The CDR3 DNA sequence: TGTGCCAGCAGTGGGACTAGCGGGAGGCATTACGAGCAGTACTTC. It specifies CASSGTSGRHYEQYF. The chain carries TRBV2 and TRBJ2-7, with TRBD2 matching over 14 bases. The CDR3 has 15 residues. Looked up from germline, CDR1 is SNHLY and CDR2 is FYNNEI. The J segment lost 4 bases and the V segment lost 4 bases, leaving 3 bases of the junction unmatched.

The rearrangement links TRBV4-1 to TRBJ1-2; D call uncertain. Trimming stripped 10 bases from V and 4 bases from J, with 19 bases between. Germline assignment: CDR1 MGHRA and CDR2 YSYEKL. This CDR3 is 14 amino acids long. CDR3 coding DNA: TGCGCCACCAAAGGGTCCCTGGCAGGCTATGGCTACACCTTC. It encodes CATKGSLAGYGYTF.

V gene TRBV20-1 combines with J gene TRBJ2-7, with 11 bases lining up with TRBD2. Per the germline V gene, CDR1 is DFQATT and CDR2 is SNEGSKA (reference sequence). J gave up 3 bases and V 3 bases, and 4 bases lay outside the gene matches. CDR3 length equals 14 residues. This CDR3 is CSASPSGGSYEQYF. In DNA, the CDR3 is TGCAGTGCTAGCCCTAGCGGGGGGAGCTACGAGCAGTACTTC.

CDR3 loop: CATSTPLWTGGTGTEAFF. Here the CDR3 DNA reads TGTGCCACCAGCACTCCTTTATGGACAGGGGGAACGGGCACTGAAGCTTTCTTT. This chain links TRBV15 with TRBJ1-1, with TRBD1 matching over 10 bases. Germline CDR1 is LNHNV and CDR2 is YYDKDF (reference sequence). The CDR3 extends over 18 amino acids. The V gene end was trimmed by 4 bases and the J gene end by 4 bases; junction bases not matched to a gene: 15.

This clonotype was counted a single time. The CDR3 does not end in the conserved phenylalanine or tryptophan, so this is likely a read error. The CDR3 bases are TGTGCCAGCAGGTTGGACACTGAAGCTTTCCTT. Amino acids: CASRLDTEAFL. The chain uses TRBV2 and TRBJ1-1; D is ambiguous. The ends were cut back, 6 bases at V and 3 bases at J, with 5 bases in the middle. The V gene's germline CDR1 is SNHLY and CDR2 FYNNEI. There are 11 residues in the CDR3.

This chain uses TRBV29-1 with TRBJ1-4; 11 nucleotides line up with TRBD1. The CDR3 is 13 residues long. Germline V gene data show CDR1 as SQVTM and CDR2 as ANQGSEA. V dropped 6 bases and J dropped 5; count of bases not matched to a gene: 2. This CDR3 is CSVGTGGNEKLFF. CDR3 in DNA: TGCAGCGTAGGGACAGGGGGAAATGAAAAACTGTTTTTT.

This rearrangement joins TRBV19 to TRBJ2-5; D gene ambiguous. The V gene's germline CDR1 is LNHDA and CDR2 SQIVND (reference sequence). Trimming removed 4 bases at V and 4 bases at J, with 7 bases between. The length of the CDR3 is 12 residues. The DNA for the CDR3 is TGTGCCAGTAGTAGATGTGGAGAGACCCAGTACTTC. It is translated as CASSRCGETQYF. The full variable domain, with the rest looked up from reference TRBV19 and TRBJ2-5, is DGGITQSPKYLFRKEGQNVTLSCEQNLNHDAMYWYRQDPGQGLRLIYYSQIVNDFQKGDIAEGYSVSREKKESFPLTVTSAQKNPTAFYLCASSRCGETQYFGPGTRLLVL.

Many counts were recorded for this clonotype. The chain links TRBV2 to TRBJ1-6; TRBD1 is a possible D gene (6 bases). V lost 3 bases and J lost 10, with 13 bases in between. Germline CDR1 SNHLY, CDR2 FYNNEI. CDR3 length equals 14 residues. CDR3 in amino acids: CASSDGTLKSPLHF. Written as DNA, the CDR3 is TGTGCCAGCAGTGACGGGACACTAAAATCACCCCTCCACTTT.